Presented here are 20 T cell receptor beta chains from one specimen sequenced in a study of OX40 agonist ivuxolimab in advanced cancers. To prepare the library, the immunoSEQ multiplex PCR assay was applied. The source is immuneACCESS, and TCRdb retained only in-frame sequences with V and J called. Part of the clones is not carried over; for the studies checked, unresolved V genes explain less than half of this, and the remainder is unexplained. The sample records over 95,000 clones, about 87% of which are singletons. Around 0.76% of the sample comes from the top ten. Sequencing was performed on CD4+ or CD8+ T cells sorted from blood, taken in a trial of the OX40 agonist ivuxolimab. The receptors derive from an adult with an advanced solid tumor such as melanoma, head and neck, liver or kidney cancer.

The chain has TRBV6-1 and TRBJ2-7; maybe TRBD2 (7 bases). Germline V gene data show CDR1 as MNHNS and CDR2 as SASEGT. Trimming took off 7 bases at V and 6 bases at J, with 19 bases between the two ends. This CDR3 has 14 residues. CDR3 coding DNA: TGTGCCAGCAATCCCGGAGGAGGGGGGGTCGAGCAGTACTTC. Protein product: CASNPGGGGVEQYF.

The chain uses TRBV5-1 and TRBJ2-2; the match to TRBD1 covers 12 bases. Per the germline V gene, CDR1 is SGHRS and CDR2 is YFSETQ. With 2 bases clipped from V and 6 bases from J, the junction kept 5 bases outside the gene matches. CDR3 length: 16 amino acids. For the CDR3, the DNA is TGCGCCAGCAGCTTTCAGGGACAGGGGGCCTCCGGGGAGCTGTTTTTT. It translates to CASSFQGQGASGELFF. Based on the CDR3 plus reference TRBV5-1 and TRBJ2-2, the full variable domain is KAGVTQTPRYLIKTRGQQVTLSCSPISGHRSVSWYQQTPGQGLQFLFEYFSETQRNKGNFPGRFSGRQFSNSRSEMNVSTLELGDSALYLCASSFQGQGASGELFFGEGSRLTVL.

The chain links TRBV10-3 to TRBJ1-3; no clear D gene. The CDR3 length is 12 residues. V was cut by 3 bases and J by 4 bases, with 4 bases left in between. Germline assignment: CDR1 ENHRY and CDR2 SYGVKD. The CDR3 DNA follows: TGTGCCATCAGTGATGTGGGAAACACCATATATTTT. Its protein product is CAISDVGNTIYF.

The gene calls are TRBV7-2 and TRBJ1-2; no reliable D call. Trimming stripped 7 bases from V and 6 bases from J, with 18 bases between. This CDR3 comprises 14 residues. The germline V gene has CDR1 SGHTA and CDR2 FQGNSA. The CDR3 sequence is CASTANDGVNGYTF. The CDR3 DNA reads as TGTGCCAGCACCGCAAATGACGGGGTGAATGGCTACACCTTC.

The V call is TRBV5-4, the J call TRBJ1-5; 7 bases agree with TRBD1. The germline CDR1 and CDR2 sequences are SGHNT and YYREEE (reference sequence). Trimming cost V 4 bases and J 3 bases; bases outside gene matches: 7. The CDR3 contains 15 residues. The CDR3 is CASSQGGQYNQPQHF. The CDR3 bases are TGTGCCAGCAGCCAGGGGGGACAGTACAATCAGCCCCAGCATTTT.

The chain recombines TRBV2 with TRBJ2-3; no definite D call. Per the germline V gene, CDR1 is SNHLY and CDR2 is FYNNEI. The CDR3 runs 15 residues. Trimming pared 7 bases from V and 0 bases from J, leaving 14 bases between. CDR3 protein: CASTNLGTSTDTQYF. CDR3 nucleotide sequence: TGTGCCAGCACCAATTTGGGCACTAGCACAGATACGCAGTATTTT.

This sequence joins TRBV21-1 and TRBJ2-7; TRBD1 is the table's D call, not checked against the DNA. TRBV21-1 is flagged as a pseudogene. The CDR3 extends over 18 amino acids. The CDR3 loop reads CASSKVIGTDSDSYEQYF. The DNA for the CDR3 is TGTGCCAGCAGCAAAGTAATCGGGACAGATAGCGACTCCTACGAGCAGTACTTC.

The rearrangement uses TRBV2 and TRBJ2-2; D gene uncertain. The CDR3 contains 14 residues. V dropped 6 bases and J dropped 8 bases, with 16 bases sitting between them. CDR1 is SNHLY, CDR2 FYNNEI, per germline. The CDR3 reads CASRGLTHQGELFF. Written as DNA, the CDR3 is TGTGCCAGCAGAGGATTAACTCATCAGGGGGAGCTGTTTTTT.

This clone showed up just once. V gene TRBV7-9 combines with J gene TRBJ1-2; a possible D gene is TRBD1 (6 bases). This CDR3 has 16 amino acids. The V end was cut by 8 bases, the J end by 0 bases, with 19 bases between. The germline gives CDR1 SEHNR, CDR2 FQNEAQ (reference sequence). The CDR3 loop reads CASLPGGPSTNYGYTF. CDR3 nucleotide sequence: TGTGCCAGCCTCCCCGGGGGCCCCTCGACTAACTATGGCTACACCTTC.

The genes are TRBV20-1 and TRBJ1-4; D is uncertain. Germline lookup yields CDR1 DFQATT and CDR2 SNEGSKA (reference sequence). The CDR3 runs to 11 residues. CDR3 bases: TGCAGCGGGTTAGGAAAAGAAAAACTGTTTTTT. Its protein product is CSGLGKEKLFF.

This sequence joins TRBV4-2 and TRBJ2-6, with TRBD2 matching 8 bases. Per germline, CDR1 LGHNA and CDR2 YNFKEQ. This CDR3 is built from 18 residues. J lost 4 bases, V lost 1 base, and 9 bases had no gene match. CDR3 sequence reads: CASSQAGTSLGGANVLTF. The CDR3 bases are TGTGCCAGCAGCCAAGCCGGGACTAGTCTGGGCGGGGCCAACGTCCTGACTTTC.

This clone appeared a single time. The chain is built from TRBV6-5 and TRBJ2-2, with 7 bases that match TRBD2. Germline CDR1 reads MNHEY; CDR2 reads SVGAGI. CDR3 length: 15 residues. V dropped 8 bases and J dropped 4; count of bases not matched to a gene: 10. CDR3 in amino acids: CASQRGLGSTGELFF. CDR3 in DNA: TGTGCCAGCCAGCGAGGACTAGGGTCCACCGGGGAGCTGTTTTTT.

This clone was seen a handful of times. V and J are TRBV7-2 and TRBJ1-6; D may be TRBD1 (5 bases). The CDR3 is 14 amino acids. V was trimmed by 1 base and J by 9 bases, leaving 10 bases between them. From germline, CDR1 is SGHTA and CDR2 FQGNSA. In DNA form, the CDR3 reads TGTGCCAGCAGCTTAGGGGCCGGGGGTTCACCCCTCCACTTT. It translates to CASSLGAGGSPLHF.

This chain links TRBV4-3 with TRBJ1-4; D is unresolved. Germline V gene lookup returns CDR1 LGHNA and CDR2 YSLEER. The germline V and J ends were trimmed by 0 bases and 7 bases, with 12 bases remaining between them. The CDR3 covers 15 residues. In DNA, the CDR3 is TGCGCCAGCAGCCAAGATAATGTGGGCACTGAAAAACTGTTTTTT. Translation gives CASSQDNVGTEKLFF.

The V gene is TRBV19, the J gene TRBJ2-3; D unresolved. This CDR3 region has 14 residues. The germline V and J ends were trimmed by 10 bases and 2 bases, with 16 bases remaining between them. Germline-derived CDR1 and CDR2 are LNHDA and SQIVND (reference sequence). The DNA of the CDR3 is TGTGCCACCCCGTCGGTACTACTCACAGATACGCAGTATTTT. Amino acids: CATPSVLLTDTQYF.

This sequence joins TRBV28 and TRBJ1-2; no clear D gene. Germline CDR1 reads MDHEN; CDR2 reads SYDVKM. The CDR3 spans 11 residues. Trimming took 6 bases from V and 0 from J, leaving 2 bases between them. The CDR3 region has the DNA TGTGCCAGCAGACCTAACTATGGCTACACCTTC. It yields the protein CASRPNYGYTF.

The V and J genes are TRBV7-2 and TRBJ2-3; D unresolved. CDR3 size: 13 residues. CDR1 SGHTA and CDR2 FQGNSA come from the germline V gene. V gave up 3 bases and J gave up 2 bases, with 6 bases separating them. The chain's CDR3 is CASSFTATDTQYF. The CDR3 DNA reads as TGTGCCAGCAGCTTTACAGCCACAGATACGCAGTATTTT.

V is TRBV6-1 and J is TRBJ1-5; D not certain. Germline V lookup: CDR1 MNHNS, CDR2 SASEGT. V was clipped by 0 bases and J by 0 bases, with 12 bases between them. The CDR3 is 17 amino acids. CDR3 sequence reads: CASSEAPAKYSNQPQHF. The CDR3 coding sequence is TGTGCCAGCAGTGAAGCGCCGGCAAAATATAGCAATCAGCCCCAGCATTTT.

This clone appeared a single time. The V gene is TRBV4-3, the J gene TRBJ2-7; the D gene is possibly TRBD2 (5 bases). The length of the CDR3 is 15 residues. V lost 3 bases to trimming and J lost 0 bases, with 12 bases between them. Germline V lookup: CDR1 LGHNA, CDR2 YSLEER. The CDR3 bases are TGCGCCAGCAGCCAGGACTCCCAGAGCTCCTACGAGCAGTACTTC. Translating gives CASSQDSQSSYEQYF.

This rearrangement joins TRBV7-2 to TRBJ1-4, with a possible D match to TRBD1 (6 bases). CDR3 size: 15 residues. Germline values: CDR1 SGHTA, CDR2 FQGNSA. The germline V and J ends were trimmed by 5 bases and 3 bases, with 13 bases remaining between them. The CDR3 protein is CASSRTGSANEKLFF. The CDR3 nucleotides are TGTGCCAGCAGCCGCACAGGGTCGGCTAATGAAAAACTGTTTTTT.